The clone carrying this TCR beta chain has ten or more counts. TCRdb itself ran the 5' RACE reads through MiXCR, one entry per CDR3 protein. The sample lists 20,000 to 25,000 distinct CDR3 sequences, 3% to 3.5% seen once, with under 35% in the top ten. V lost 5 bases, J lost 10 bases, and 6 bases stayed unmatched. The CDR3 consists of 14 residues. The germline V gene has CDR1 SEHNR and CDR2 FQNEAQ (reference sequence). The record originates from a study of spatial heterogeneity in lung cancer. Time point denoted: sample taken at primary tumor resection. The donors comprised some 72 untreated early-stage non-small cell lung cancer patients.

The chain joins TRBV7-9 to TRBJ1-6, with 9 bases lining up with TRBD1. The receptor comes from a female donor with early-stage non-small cell lung cancer. Source: PBMCs, taken at surgery. The DNA of the CDR3 is TGTGCCAGCAGCCCCGGGACAGGGTGGTCACCCCTCCACTTT. As protein: CASSPGTGWSPLHF.